The clone carrying this T cell receptor (beta chain) was counted ten times or more. Reliance was placed on clinical symptoms, serum thyroxine, TRAb, thyroid ultrasound and orbital computed tomography for diagnosis. Trimming left V 1 base short and J 7 bases short, with 14 bases between. The CDR3 runs 14 residues. Looked up from germline, CDR1 is MGHDK and CDR2 is SYGVNS. Researchers took RNA transcripts and amplified TCR beta CDR3 regions from them. Second-round multiplex PCR came after a first-round RT-PCR that employed HTBI primers. TCRdb fed the multiplex PCR reads into MiXCR, producing one record per CDR3 protein. The sample carries over a million distinct CDR3 sequences, approximately 35% recorded once. This entry is derived from a study of Graves' ophthalmopathy and Graves' hyperthyroidism. Study-wide background: Hyperthyroidism is called stable when no ophthalmopathy develops within 18 months of follow-up.

The source is an adult man with Graves' hyperthyroidism. The chain has TRBV25-1 and TRBJ2-7; perhaps TRBD2 as D (5 bases). Sequencing was done on a sample of peripheral blood or thyroid tissue (not recorded which). The CDR3 region is CASSESGSPREQYF. The CDR3 coding sequence is TGTGCCAGCAGTGAATCGGGGTCGCCGAGGGAGCAGTACTTC.